These 24 T cell receptor beta chains were all obtained from the same sample, sequenced in a study of T cell changes during pregnancy in multiple sclerosis. Sequencing used immunoSEQ multiplex PCR; TCRdb keeps in-frame clones, though not all of them. This table has approximately 100,000 clones, about 90% appearing once. This material consisted of peripheral blood, taken after pregnancy. These receptors originate from a female donor with multiple sclerosis, enrolled in a pregnancy study.

The V gene is TRBV6-1, the J gene TRBJ1-5; unclear D gene. Trimming removed 10 bases from V and 7 bases from J, with 17 bases in between. CDR3 length: 13 residues. Germline assignment: CDR1 MNHNS and CDR2 SASEGT. This CDR3 is CATYGGKDQPQHF. The CDR3 nucleotides read TGTGCCACATACGGAGGGAAGGACCAGCCCCAGCATTTT.

The chain has TRBV5-1 and TRBJ1-1; no definite D call. Germline V CDR1 and CDR2: SGHRS, YFSETQ. V was clipped by 4 bases and J by 4 bases, with 26 bases between them. The CDR3 loop spans 18 amino acids. CDR3 sequence (DNA): TGCGCCAGCAGCCTAGTCAGTACCCGGGAGTCCCCGGGCACTGAAGCTTTCTTT. Its translation is CASSLVSTRESPGTEAFF.

The rearrangement joins TRBV6-5 to TRBJ1-2; D is ambiguous. Trimming pared 0 bases from V and 1 base from J, leaving 9 bases between. Germline CDR1 reads MNHEY; CDR2 reads SVGAGI. This CDR3 region has 15 residues. The CDR3: CASSYSHYINYGYTF. The CDR3 DNA reads as TGTGCCAGCAGTTACTCACATTACATTAACTATGGCTACACCTTC.

This chain connects TRBV5-6 to TRBJ2-5; tentative D call: TRBD2 (5 bases). Germline CDR1 reads SGHDT; CDR2 reads YYEEEE. The CDR3 is 14 amino acids. V lost 0 bases to trimming and J lost 5 bases, with 11 bases between them. The CDR3 is CASSLATGSETQYF. The CDR3 nucleotides read TGTGCCAGCAGCTTGGCCACGGGAAGCGAGACCCAGTACTTC. Full variable domain (remainder filled in from reference TRBV5-6 and TRBJ2-5): DAGVTQSPTHLIKTRGQQVTLRCSPKSGHDTVSWYQQALGQGPQFIFQYYEEEERQRGNFPDRFSGHQFPNYSSELNVNALLLGDSALYLCASSLATGSETQYFGPGTRLLVL.

V is TRBV28 and J is TRBJ1-4; 7 nucleotides match TRBD1. The CDR3 runs to 15 residues. The germline CDR1 and CDR2 sequences are MDHEN and SYDVKM. The J segment lost 5 bases and the V segment lost 5 bases, leaving 8 bases of the junction unmatched. The CDR3 here is CASSPSGGWNEKLFF. The CDR3 DNA sequence: TGTGCCAGCAGTCCTTCAGGGGGTTGGAATGAAAAACTGTTTTTT.

The chain has TRBV7-9 and TRBJ1-3; D ambiguous. Deletions cut 5 bases from V and 1 base from J, with 15 bases between. In germline, CDR1 is SEHNR, CDR2 FQNEAQ (reference sequence). The CDR3 contains 16 residues. CDR3 coding DNA: TGTGCCAGCAGCCCGAGAGGGAGTTTTTCTGGAAACACCATATATTTT. It is translated as CASSPRGSFSGNTIYF.

V and J are TRBV6-1 and TRBJ1-6; D may be TRBD1 (6 bases). Germline V lookup: CDR1 MNHNS, CDR2 SASEGT. The V and J ends lost 6 bases and 9 bases respectively, with 9 bases between them. This CDR3 has 12 residues. CDR3 in amino acids: CASRGGLSPLHF. In nucleotides, the CDR3 is TGTGCCAGCAGGGGGGGGCTTTCACCCCTCCACTTT.

The genes are TRBV9 and TRBJ2-6; TRBD1 might be the D (5 bases). The V end was cut by 4 bases, the J end by 2 bases, with 16 bases between. Germline CDR1 is SGDLS and CDR2 is YYNGEE. CDR3 length: 17 amino acids. CDR3 loop: CASSLAGNLPGANVLTF. CDR3 sequence (DNA): TGTGCCAGCAGCCTTGCAGGGAATCTCCCTGGGGCCAACGTCCTGACTTTC.

Only one count was recorded for this clone. The chain uses TRBV19 and TRBJ2-3; no clear D gene. V gave up 2 bases and J gave up 0 bases, with 9 bases separating them. The CDR3 contains 15 residues. Germline loops: CDR1 LNHDA, CDR2 SQIVND (reference sequence). In nucleotides, the CDR3 is TGTGCCAGTAGTATACAGGCAACTAGCACAGATACGCAGTATTTT. It codes for CASSIQATSTDTQYF.

The V call is TRBV30, the J call TRBJ2-1; maybe TRBD2 (6 bases). The CDR3 is made up of 13 amino acids. V was clipped by 3 bases and J by 3 bases, with 9 bases between them. Germline CDR1 GTSNPN, CDR2 SVGIG (reference sequence). As DNA, the CDR3 is TGTGCCTGGAGCGGGAGTGACTACAATGAGCAGTTCTTC. This translates into CAWSGSDYNEQFF.

The chain carries TRBV7-3 and TRBJ1-2, with no clear D. This CDR3 comprises 15 residues. V lost 2 bases and J lost 0, with 10 bases in between. Germline V lookup: CDR1 SGHTA, CDR2 FQGTGA. The CDR3 nucleotides read TGTGCCAGCAGCTTAGGTGCGGGGTCTAACTATGGCTACACCTTC. Translated: CASSLGAGSNYGYTF.

The chain combines TRBV13 with TRBJ2-3; TRBD2 matches at 7 bases. The CDR3 has 15 residues. Germline V gene sequence: CDR1 PRHDT, CDR2 FYEKMQ (reference sequence). Trimming removed 8 bases from V and 1 base from J; junction bases left unmatched: 9. CDR3 sequence reads: CASCSRGDGTDTQYF. CDR3 nucleotide sequence: TGTGCCAGCTGTTCCCGGGGGGATGGCACAGATACGCAGTATTTT. The full variable domain, rest sourced from reference TRBV13 and TRBJ2-3, is AAGVIQSPRHLIKEKRETATLKCYPIPRHDTVYWYQQGPGQDPQFLISFYEKMQSDKGSIPDRFSAQQFSDYHSELNMSSLELGDSALYFCASCSRGDGTDTQYFGPGTRLTVL.

The gene calls are TRBV19 and TRBJ2-7; D gene unclear. V gave up 3 bases and J gave up 2 bases, with 11 bases separating them. The CDR3 is 14 amino acids. Germline V gene data show CDR1 as LNHDA and CDR2 as SQIVND (reference sequence). The CDR3 loop reads CASSINQAPYEQYF. The CDR3 region has the DNA TGTGCCAGTAGTATTAATCAAGCACCCTACGAGCAGTACTTC. Supplemented by reference TRBV19 and TRBJ2-7, the full variable domain reads DGGITQSPKYLFRKEGQNVTLSCEQNLNHDAMYWYRQDPGQGLRLIYYSQIVNDFQKGDIAEGYSVSREKKESFPLTVTSAQKNPTAFYLCASSINQAPYEQYFGPGTRLTVT.

This chain joins TRBV5-4 and TRBJ1-2; D unclear. Germline V gene lookup returns CDR1 SGHNT and CDR2 YYREEE (reference sequence). This CDR3 has 12 residues. The CDR3: CASGLSNYGYTF. In DNA form, the CDR3 reads TGTGCAAGCGGGCTGAGTAACTATGGCTACACCTTC.

The rearrangement joins TRBV30 to TRBJ2-3; 11 bases align to TRBD2. This CDR3 spans 15 amino acids. Losses at the gene ends were 4 bases for V and 3 bases for J; bases not matched to a gene: 6. Germline V gene lookup returns CDR1 GTSNPN and CDR2 SVGIG (reference sequence). The CDR3 DNA reads TGTGCCTGGAACCCGGGACTAGCGGTAACAGATACGCAGTATTTT. Encoded protein: CAWNPGLAVTDTQYF.

The chain uses TRBV30 and TRBJ1-3; possible D gene TRBD1, 5 bases. The CDR3 runs 16 residues. Germline-derived CDR1 and CDR2 are GTSNPN and SVGIG (reference sequence). The V gene lost 4 bases and the J gene lost 0 bases, with 16 bases spanning the gap. CDR3: CAWTRAGRSSGNTIYF. The CDR3, as DNA: TGTGCCTGGACCAGGGCGGGGAGGAGCTCTGGAAACACCATATATTTT.

J is TRBJ1-2 and V is TRBV7-6, with a tentative D call TRBD1 (5 bases). The CDR3 runs 12 residues. Looked up from germline, CDR1 is SGHVS and CDR2 is FNYEAQ. V was shortened by 5 bases and J by 4 bases, with 8 bases between the two germline ends. CDR3 residues: CASSPGPYGYTF. DNA for the CDR3: TGTGCCAGCAGCCCAGGGCCCTATGGCTACACCTTC.

V usage is TRBV2 and J usage is TRBJ2-5; tentatively, D is TRBD2 (6 bases). In germline, CDR1 is SNHLY, CDR2 FYNNEI. V was cut by 7 bases and J by 5 bases, with 11 bases left in between. This CDR3 spans 12 amino acids. CDR3 sequence: CASNPGVETQYF. The CDR3 DNA follows: TGTGCCAGCAATCCGGGAGTGGAGACCCAGTACTTC.

This chain joins TRBV28 and TRBJ1-2; TRBD1 might be the D (6 bases). The germline V gene encodes CDR1 MDHEN and CDR2 SYDVKM. V lost 7 bases to trimming and J lost 8 bases, with 14 bases between them. The CDR3 loop spans 12 amino acids. This chain's CDR3 is CASTTGTRGYTF. The CDR3 DNA follows: TGTGCCAGCACCACTGGGACAAGGGGCTACACCTTC.

The chain combines TRBV7-3 with TRBJ2-3; the D gene is possibly TRBD1 (6 bases). Trimming left V 4 bases short and J 4 bases short, with 12 bases between. The germline V gene encodes CDR1 SGHTA and CDR2 FQGTGA. This CDR3 region has 14 residues. CDR3 nucleotides: TGTGCCAGCAGCTCACAGGGTTGGGCAGATACGCAGTATTTT. Residues: CASSSQGWADTQYF.

The J gene is TRBJ2-5, the V gene TRBV4-1; a weak D match, TRBD1 (6 bases). V dropped 1 base and J dropped 2 bases, with 11 bases sitting between them. Germline V gene sequence: CDR1 MGHRA, CDR2 YSYEKL. This CDR3 is built from 15 residues. The CDR3, as DNA: TGCGCCAGCAGCCAAGTATGGCAGGGGCAAGAGACCCAGTACTTC. As protein: CASSQVWQGQETQYF.

V and J are TRBV6-6 and TRBJ1-1; 7 nucleotides agree with TRBD1. Trimming at V came to 6 bases and at J to 1 base, leaving 2 bases not matched to a gene. Germline V CDR1 and CDR2: MNHNY, SVGAGI (reference sequence). The CDR3 totals 13 residues. In DNA, the CDR3 is TGTGCCAGCAGCCGGACAGGGAACACTGAAGCTTTCTTT. This sequence encodes CASSRTGNTEAFF.

The J gene is TRBJ1-4, the V gene TRBV7-9; no clear D. This CDR3 is 16 amino acids long. The germline V gene has CDR1 SEHNR and CDR2 FQNEAQ (reference sequence). V lost 4 bases and J 3 bases, leaving 15 bases between the germline ends. CDR3 sequence reads: CASSSRIADSNEKLFF. For the CDR3, the DNA is TGTGCCAGCAGCTCAAGGATAGCAGACTCTAATGAAAAACTGTTTTTT.

The chain uses TRBV4-2 and TRBJ1-4; the D gene is possibly TRBD1 (6 bases). Germline values: CDR1 LGHNA, CDR2 YNFKEQ. CDR3 length: 19 amino acids. The germline V and J ends were trimmed by 0 bases and 2 bases, with 19 bases remaining between them. The DNA of the CDR3 is TGTGCCAGCAGCCAAGATTTCCGGGGGGCGCGAGGTACTAATGAAAAACTGTTTTTT. Translation: CASSQDFRGARGTNEKLFF.